These 4 T cell receptor beta chains share one sample of origin, sequenced in a study of control samples from healthy donors and cancer patients. The data were produced by immunoSEQ multiplex PCR, yet TCRdb's version contains in-frame clones alone and is incomplete. The table records approximately 150,000 clones, under 95% of them present only once. Sample: blood. These receptors originate from a man aged 35 to 55 in good health.

The J gene is TRBJ1-2, the V gene TRBV11-2; no definite D call. CDR1 SGHAT and CDR2 FQNNGV come from the germline V gene. The CDR3 runs 14 residues. V was cut by 5 bases and J by 7 bases, with 17 bases left in between. The CDR3 sequence: CASSRTDDYLGYTF. DNA for the CDR3: TGTGCCAGCAGCCGAACGGACGACTACCTTGGCTACACCTTC.

The J gene is TRBJ2-3, the V gene TRBV9; D assignment may be TRBD1 or TRBD2 (5 bases each). The germline gives CDR1 SGDLS, CDR2 YYNGEE. Trimming left V 0 bases short and J 3 bases short, with 11 bases between. There are 15 residues in the CDR3. In DNA, the CDR3 is TGTGCCAGCAGCGTAGCTTGGGGGTTTACAGATACGCAGTATTTT. It specifies CASSVAWGFTDTQYF.

This chain's CDR3 is CSVNEDYGYTF. DNA for the CDR3: TGCAGCGTGAACGAAGACTATGGCTACACCTTC. The chain links TRBV29-1 to TRBJ1-2; no firm D call. V lost 6 bases to trimming and J lost 3 bases, with 8 bases between them. From germline, CDR1 is SQVTM and CDR2 ANQGSEA. The length of the CDR3 is 11 residues.

The rearrangement links TRBV5-6 to TRBJ2-7; 11 bases line up with TRBD2. Germline V CDR1 and CDR2: SGHDT, YYEEEE. J gave up 0 bases and V 5 bases, and 10 bases lay outside the gene matches. The CDR3 totals 17 residues. In DNA form, the CDR3 reads TGTGCCAGCAGTATCCGACTAGCGGGAACCCACTCCTACGAGCAGTACTTC. This encodes CASSIRLAGTHSYEQYF. The complete variable domain, with remaining parts taken from reference TRBV5-6 and TRBJ2-7, reads DAGVTQSPTHLIKTRGQQVTLRCSPKSGHDTVSWYQQALGQGPQFIFQYYEEEERQRGNFPDRFSGHQFPNYSSELNVNALLLGDSALYLCASSIRLAGTHSYEQYFGPGTRLTVT.